Listed below are T cell receptor beta chains from one sample, sequenced in a study of shared clonotypes between healthy human individuals. Libraries were prepared by immunoSEQ multiplex PCR; TCRdb keeps only in-frame clonotypes and omits some of them. The sample contains a few hundred thousand clones, roughly 78% of which appear only once. Sequenced sample: PBMCs. Every receptor here comes from a woman aged 35 to 49 in good health. Some clones in this sample may be carry-over from other donors' samples. Both conserved end residues are part of each CDR3. The D gene is left open where the match is weak. Rows may omit the clone size; those that give it use once, few, many or a size class.

j_call clone_size d_call v_call cdr3_nt cdr3_aa
TRBJ2-5 . TRBD2 TRBV2 TGTGCCAGCAGTGATGGAGGACTAGCCCAAGAGACCCAGTACTTC CASSDGGLAQETQYF
TRBJ1-4 . TRBD1 TRBV28 TGTGCCAGCAGTTTATTGGGACAGGGCGGTAATGAAAAACTGTTTTTT CASSLLGQGGNEKLFF
TRBJ1-1 once TRBD1 TRBV6-5 TGTGCCAGCAGCCTGGACAGGGGGCGGACTGAAGCTTTCTTT CASSLDRGRTEAFF
TRBJ1-1 . . TRBV6-6 TGTGCCAGCAGTTACACGGAGAACACTGAAGCTTTCTTT CASSYTENTEAFF
TRBJ2-7 . TRBD1 TRBV6-6 TGTGCCAGCAGAGACCGGGACAGGCTCTACGAGCAGTACTTC CASRDRDRLYEQYF
TRBJ1-6 . . TRBV10-3 TGTGCCATCAGTGAGGGCCAATATAATTCACCCCTCCACTTT CAISEGQYNSPLHF
TRBJ2-1 . . TRBV5-1 TGCGCCAGCAGCTTGGATGGGAGTAGGAGCGGGAATGAGCAGTTCTTC CASSLDGSRSGNEQFF
TRBJ2-1 few TRBD1 TRBV9 TGTGCCAGCAGCTTAGTCGGGACAGGGGGCTACAATGAGCAGTTCTTC CASSLVGTGGYNEQFF
TRBJ2-7 . TRBD2 TRBV6-1 TGTGCCAGCGGGACTAGTGAAACCTACGAGCAGTACTTC CASGTSETYEQYF
TRBJ1-3 . . TRBV10-3 TGTGCCATCAGTGAGTCGATCTCGGGGGTAGGAAACACCATATATTTT CAISESISGVGNTIYF
TRBJ2-2 . TRBD2 TRBV5-4 TGTGCCAGCACCCGGGGGGGGAGCGGAAACACCGGGGAGCTGTTTTTT CASTRGGSGNTGELFF
TRBJ1-5 . TRBD1 TRBV19 TGTGCCAGCCAAATCTCTCCAGGGGGCAGACAGCCCCAGCATTTT CASQISPGGRQPQHF
TRBJ2-1 . . TRBV11-2 TGTGCCAGCAGCCGCGACCAGCGGAGCTCCTACAATGAGCAGTTCTTC CASSRDQRSSYNEQFF
TRBJ2-2 . TRBD2 TRBV9 TGTGCCAGCAGCGTAGCTGCGGGAGCCGGGGAGCTGTTTTTT CASSVAAGAGELFF
TRBJ2-1 . . TRBV19 TGTGCCAGTAGTATCCCCCAGGGGATGAGCGACAATGAGCAGTTCTTC CASSIPQGMSDNEQFF
TRBJ2-2 few . TRBV30 TGTGCCTGGGACAGAACCGGGACTGTGAACACCGGGGAGCTGTTTTTT CAWDRTGTVNTGELFF
TRBJ2-7 . . TRBV15 TGTGCCACCAGCAGAGATGAGGGTTACGAGCAGTACTTC CATSRDEGYEQYF
TRBJ2-1 . TRBD2 TRBV7-3 TGTGCCAGCAGCGGGGGACTAGGATCCTACAATGAGCAGTTCTTC CASSGGLGSYNEQFF
TRBJ2-3 . TRBD2 TRBV7-9 TGTGCCAGCAGCCGCGGACTAGCGGGCTACACAGATACGCAGTATTTT CASSRGLAGYTDTQYF
TRBJ1-6 . TRBD1 TRBV25-1 TGTGCCAGCAGTGAGTCCACAGGGGGGTATTCACCCCTCCACTTT CASSESTGGYSPLHF
TRBJ2-3 few . TRBV7-9 TGTGCCAGCAGCTCCGTGAGAGACCGAGGCACAGATACGCAGTATTTT CASSSVRDRGTDTQYF
TRBJ1-3 . TRBD1 TRBV30 TGTGCCTGGAGTGTACTAAGGGGGCCTGGAAACACCATATATTTT CAWSVLRGPGNTIYF
TRBJ1-2 . . TRBV5-1 TGCGCCAGCAGCTTGGGGGAGGGGATCTATGGCTACACCTTC CASSLGEGIYGYTF
TRBJ2-7 . . TRBV5-8 TGTGCCAGCAGCTTGGGAGTGCTTCCTTCCTACGAGCAGTACTTC CASSLGVLPSYEQYF
TRBJ2-7 few TRBD1 TRBV11-2 TGTGCCAGCAGCTTGCAGACAGGGGGGGGTTACGAGCAGTACTTC CASSLQTGGGYEQYF
TRBJ2-2 . TRBD2 TRBV19 TGTGCCAGTAGTATCGGACTAGCGGGAGCCGGAACCGGGGAGCTGTTTTTT CASSIGLAGAGTGELFF
TRBJ2-7 few . TRBV29-1 TGCAGCGTGATCGGAGGCTCCTACGAGCAGTACTTC CSVIGGSYEQYF
TRBJ2-5 . . TRBV4-3 TGCGCCAGCAGCTACGTCGGGCCTCAAGAGACCCAGTACTTC CASSYVGPQETQYF
TRBJ2-7 once TRBD1 TRBV28 TGTGCCAGCAGTCCCACAGGGGGCTATATCGCCTACGAGCAGTACTTC CASSPTGGYIAYEQYF
TRBJ2-7 . . TRBV2 TGTGCCAGCACACCGGCCTACGAGCAGTACTTC CASTPAYEQYF
TRBJ2-1 . TRBD1 TRBV5-1 TGCGCCAGCAGCTTAGAGGGACAGGGGTCTGCTGAGCAGTTCTTC CASSLEGQGSAEQFF
TRBJ1-3 . . TRBV9 TGTGCCAGCAGCGTAGCAGGAGCCAACTCTGGAAACACCATATATTTT CASSVAGANSGNTIYF
TRBJ1-2 few TRBD1 TRBV7-9 TGTGCCAGCAGCTTAGCCGGGACAGCCTATGGCTACACCTTC CASSLAGTAYGYTF
TRBJ2-7 . . TRBV6-6 TGTGCCAGCGGGCAGGGAACCTACGAGCAGTACTTC CASGQGTYEQYF
TRBJ1-4 few . TRBV7-9 TGTGCCAGCAGCTCCCGGCAGGGTTATAAGGGTGAAAAACTGTTTTTT CASSSRQGYKGEKLFF
TRBJ1-2 . . TRBV28 TGTGCCAGCAGTTTGTTGTCCCGGGACATAGGCTACACCTTC CASSLLSRDIGYTF
TRBJ2-5 . TRBD1 TRBV28 TGTGCCAGCATACTCCCGGGACAGGGTCTTTCGTACCAAGAGACCCAGTACTTC CASILPGQGLSYQETQYF
TRBJ2-5 many . TRBV30 TGTGCCTGGAGTCCCGGGCGGGGATTGCAAGAGACCCAGTACTTC CAWSPGRGLQETQYF
TRBJ2-7 . . TRBV28 TGTGCCAGCAGTCCACACTACAGGGCAGCAAACTACGAGCAGTACTTC CASSPHYRAANYEQYF
TRBJ1-3 . . TRBV28 TGTGCCAACTTGAGGACAGTCTCTGGAAACACCATATATTTT CANLRTVSGNTIYF
TRBJ2-2 . . TRBV7-6 TGTGCCAGCACCCCCTTTGAGGGAGAGGACACCGGGGAGCTGTTTTTT CASTPFEGEDTGELFF
TRBJ2-3 . . TRBV11-2 TGTGCCAGCAGTCGGGCGCACACAGATACGCAGTATTTT CASSRAHTDTQYF
TRBJ1-4 . . TRBV5-1 TGCGCCAGCAGCTGGGGACAAGCCGGAGAGGAAAAACTGTTTTTT CASSWGQAGEEKLFF
TRBJ1-1 . . TRBV28 TGTGCCAGCAGTCAGCCGAGCCTGAACACTGAAGCTTTCTTT CASSQPSLNTEAFF
TRBJ1-2 . . TRBV30 TGTGCCGGCGGCGACAAGAACTATGGCTACACCTTC CAGGDKNYGYTF